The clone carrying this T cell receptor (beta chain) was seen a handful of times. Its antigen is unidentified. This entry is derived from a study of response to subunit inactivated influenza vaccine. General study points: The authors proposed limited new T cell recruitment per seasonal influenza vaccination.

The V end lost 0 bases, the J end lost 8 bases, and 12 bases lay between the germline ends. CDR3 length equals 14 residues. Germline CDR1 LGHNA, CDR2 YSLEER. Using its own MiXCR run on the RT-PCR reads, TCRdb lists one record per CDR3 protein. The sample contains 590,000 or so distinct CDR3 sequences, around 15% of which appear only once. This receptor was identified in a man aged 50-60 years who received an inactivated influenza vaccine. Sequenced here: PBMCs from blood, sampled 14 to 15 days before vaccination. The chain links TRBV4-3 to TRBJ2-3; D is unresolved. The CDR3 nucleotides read TGCGCCAGCAGCCAAGAAGAACCCGGCGGTACGCAGTATTTT. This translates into CASSQEEPGGTQYF.